This TCR beta chain comes out of a study of T-cell memory formation after mild COVID-19. Overall study results and limits: The study found contracting CD4+ clones mainly in CM and EM and contracting CD8+ clones in EMRA. A subset of responding clones appeared in pre-infection memory, suggesting cross-reactive memory joined.

Turning to this clonotype: Its antigen is still unknown.

One entry per CDR3 protein results from TCRdb running MiXCR on the 5' RACE reads. The data show over 300,000 distinct CDR3 sequences, roughly 19% seen once. Germline V gene data show CDR1 as SGHTA and CDR2 as FQGNSA. V lost 1 base to trimming and J lost 9 bases, with 15 bases between them. CDR3 length: 15 residues. The chain employs TRBV7-2 and TRBJ2-2; weak D call: TRBD2 (6 bases). This sequence originates from a young man who had mild COVID-19 (a few samples of this study predate the infection). Cell type and time point are not known. The sequencing sample was made of PBMCs or a T cell subset sorted from them (not recorded which). This chain's CDR3 is CASSLGRARRWELFF. CDR3 DNA sequence: TGTGCCAGCAGCTTAGGGAGGGCGCGACGGTGGGAGCTGTTTTTT.